This TCR beta chain was identified during a study of blood T cell repertoires in COVID-19. Study details: Donors in the United States, Italy and Spain gave samples during acute or convalescent COVID-19. PBMCs, B-cell-depleted T cells, or T cells were the source of the cDNA or gDNA that made up the material.

Germline V gene lookup returns CDR1 MDHEN and CDR2 SYDVKM. V was cut by 2 bases and J by 3 bases, with 10 bases left in between. This CDR3 region has 14 residues. The authors' processing: Scientists estimated how many nucleated cells there were by amplifying reference gene primers. Profiling relied on immunoSEQ multiplex PCR, and the TCRdb table lists in-frame clones only, not all of them. D and trimming come from the DNA, and the V and J calls and clone size come from that table. The data contain 95,000 to 110,000 clones, about 80% of them singletons. The J gene is TRBJ1-2, the V gene TRBV28; no clear D gene. The receptor's source is a human donor in a cohort sampled during active COVID-19. The sequencing sample was made of peripheral blood. CDR3: CASSLGPQYYGYTF. CDR3 bases: TGTGCCAGCAGTTTAGGCCCTCAGTACTATGGCTACACCTTC.